This T cell receptor beta chain was identified in a study of blood T cell repertoires in COVID-19. Study-level background: Samples of COVID-19 (acute and convalescent) were obtained from the United States, Italy and Spain. Sample material is recorded as cDNA or gDNA derived from T cells, B-cell-depleted T cells, or PBMCs.

CDR1 is SGDLS and CDR2 is YYNGEE in the germline V gene. This CDR3 is 13 amino acids long. Trimming stripped 3 bases from V and 7 bases from J, with 14 bases between. How the authors handled the data: Reference gene primer amplification gave nucleated cell count estimates. The data were produced by immunoSEQ multiplex PCR, yet TCRdb's version contains in-frame clones alone and is incomplete. Clone size and V and J calls were adopted from that table, with D and trimming inferred from the DNA. Seen here are 99,000 or so clones, 86% observed once, and the top ten hold 10% to 15%. Sequenced: peripheral blood. The sequence was collected from a woman aged 55 to 70 in a cohort sampled during active or convalescent COVID-19. The chain joins TRBV9 to TRBJ2-7, with D possibly being TRBD1 (5 bases). CDR3 region: CASSEGPAREQYF. In DNA form, the CDR3 reads TGTGCCAGCAGCGAGGGGCCGGCCCGGGAGCAGTACTTC. The full variable domain, in which reference TRBV9 and TRBJ2-7 provide the parts outside the CDR3, is DSGVTQTPKHLITATGQRVTLRCSPRSGDLSVYWYQQSLDQGLQFLIQYYNGEERAKGNILERFSAQQFPDLHSELNLSSLELGDSALYFCASSEGPAREQYFGPGTRLTVT.